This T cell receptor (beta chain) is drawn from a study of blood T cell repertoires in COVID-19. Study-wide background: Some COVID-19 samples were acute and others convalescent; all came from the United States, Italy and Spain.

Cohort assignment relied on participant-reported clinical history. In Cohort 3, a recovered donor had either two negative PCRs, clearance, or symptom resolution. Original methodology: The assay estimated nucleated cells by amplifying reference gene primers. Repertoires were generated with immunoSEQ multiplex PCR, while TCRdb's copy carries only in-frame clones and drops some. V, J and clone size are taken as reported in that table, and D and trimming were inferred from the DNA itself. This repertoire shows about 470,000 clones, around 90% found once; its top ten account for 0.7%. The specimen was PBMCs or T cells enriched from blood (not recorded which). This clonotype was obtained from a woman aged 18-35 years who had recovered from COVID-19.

The CDR3 spells CASSSFTGEYNEQFF. In DNA, the CDR3 is TGTGCCAGCAGCTCTTTCACGGGGGAGTACAATGAGCAGTTCTTC. This chain joins TRBV7-2 and TRBJ2-1; a possible D gene is TRBD2 (6 bases). This CDR3 comprises 15 residues. V was clipped by 4 bases and J by 4 bases, with 14 bases between them. The V gene's germline CDR1 is SGHTA and CDR2 FQGNSA.